These 9 T cell receptor beta chains were all obtained from the same sample, sequenced in a study of blood T cell repertoires in COVID-19. Sequencing used immunoSEQ multiplex PCR; TCRdb keeps in-frame clones, though not all of them. The table lists 110,000 or so clones, about 88% of them singletons. The sequencing input was peripheral blood. All receptors come from a man aged 40-50 years with acute or convalescent COVID-19.

This rearrangement joins TRBV24-1 to TRBJ2-6, with D perhaps TRBD1 (5 bases). Looked up from germline, CDR1 is KGHDR and CDR2 is SFDVKD. The CDR3 is made up of 16 amino acids. Between the trimmed V and J ends, which lost 3 bases and 2 bases, there was a span of 10 bases. In nucleotides, the CDR3 is TGTGCCACCAGTGATCCGCAGGGTACTGGGGCCAACGTCCTGACTTTC. Amino acids: CATSDPQGTGANVLTF.

The rearrangement joins TRBV30 to TRBJ1-2; 9 bases are shared with TRBD1. The CDR3 spans 12 residues. The V gene end was trimmed by 5 bases and the J gene end by 8 bases; junction bases not matched to a gene: 6. The V gene's germline CDR1 is GTSNPN and CDR2 SVGIG (reference sequence). CDR3 region: CAWQGQGGGYTF. CDR3 in DNA: TGTGCCTGGCAGGGACAGGGAGGCGGCTACACCTTC.

The chain employs TRBV10-3 and TRBJ2-7, with 7 bases fitting TRBD2. The CDR3 extends over 15 amino acids. Looked up from germline, CDR1 is ENHRY and CDR2 is SYGVKD. J gave up 2 bases and V 0 bases, and 4 bases lay outside the gene matches. In DNA form, the CDR3 reads TGTGCCATCAGTGAGTCTTCAGGGAGGGCCTACGAGCAGTACTTC. This sequence encodes CAISESSGRAYEQYF.

This clone was counted only a few times. The V and J genes are TRBV18 and TRBJ1-2; the D is unclear. CDR3 length: 12 amino acids. Trimming left V 6 bases short and J 5 bases short, with 10 bases between. In germline, CDR1 is KGHSH, CDR2 LQKENI. The CDR3 nucleotides are TGTGCCAGCTCCGCCGAGGGTTATGGCTACACCTTC. Amino acid sequence: CASSAEGYGYTF.

V gene TRBV6-5 combines with J gene TRBJ2-2; possibly TRBD1 for D (6 bases). The CDR3 has 14 amino acids. V was pared by 3 bases and J by 10 bases, with 15 bases between. Germline V gene sequence: CDR1 MNHEY, CDR2 SVGAGI. CDR3 amino acids: CASSYQAGVEELFF. The CDR3 nucleotides read TGTGCCAGCAGTTATCAAGCAGGGGTTGAGGAGCTGTTTTTT.

This chain links TRBV7-3 with TRBJ2-2, with D maybe TRBD1 (5 bases). Germline CDR1 SGHTA, CDR2 FQGTGA. CDR3 size: 20 residues. Trimming left V 5 bases short and J 1 base short, with 26 bases between. CDR3 protein: CASSPGLRQTKTMNTGELFF. In DNA, the CDR3 is TGTGCCAGCAGCCCCGGCCTTAGACAGACAAAAACCATGAACACCGGGGAGCTGTTTTTT.

V is TRBV24-1 and J is TRBJ1-1, with a possible D match to TRBD1 (5 bases). In germline, CDR1 is KGHDR, CDR2 SFDVKD. The CDR3 contains 15 residues. V lost 7 bases and J 5 bases, leaving 19 bases between the germline ends. Written as DNA, the CDR3 is TGTGCCACCAGGGGGAATACGGTGGGGCAGACTGAAGCTTTCTTT. Its protein product is CATRGNTVGQTEAFF.

This clone was seen just once. CDR3 bases: TGTGCCAGCAGCCCCGGGGAGCGGGGGCCCGCGAACACCGGGGAGCTGTTTTTT. Its translation is CASSPGERGPANTGELFF. The chain recombines TRBV5-4 with TRBJ2-2, with 8 positions matching TRBD2. V lost 4 bases, J lost 0 bases, and 11 bases stayed unmatched. The CDR3 runs 18 residues. From germline, CDR1 is SGHNT and CDR2 YYREEE (reference sequence).

This chain uses TRBV18 with TRBJ1-2; 8 nucleotides agree with TRBD1. CDR3 length: 16 amino acids. The V and J ends lost 4 bases and 6 bases, in that order; junction bases with no gene match: 13. Germline lookup yields CDR1 KGHSH and CDR2 LQKENI. Here the CDR3 DNA reads TGTGCCAGCTCACAGTTCGGACAGGGAGATTGGGATGGCTACACCTTC. Its translation is CASSQFGQGDWDGYTF.